This T cell receptor beta chain emerged from a study of T cells in Graves' hyperthyroidism and ophthalmopathy. Amplified TCR beta CDR3 regions came from RNA transcripts. The HTBI primer set served for first-round RT-PCR of the TCR CDR3. Via MiXCR, TCRdb re-called the multiplex PCR reads, giving one row per CDR3 protein. The sample yields 560,000 or so distinct CDR3 sequences, 20% seen once. Looked up from germline, CDR1 is SGHVS and CDR2 is FQNEAQ. The V and J ends lost 0 bases and 4 bases respectively, with 13 bases between them. The CDR3 totals 17 residues. Study observations and caveats: Blood also contained most expanded thyroid clonotypes above 0.001. Ophthalmopathy, as predicted by the model, came a median roughly 6.5 months after the prediction. Researchers report that a 13 V-J model separated ophthalmopathy from stable hyperthyroidism.

This clonotype was detected only a few times. What it recognizes is unknown. Uncontrolled infection, other autoimmune disease, pregnancy or lactation excluded patients. The specimen sequenced was blood. The chain uses TRBV7-8 and TRBJ1-6; no clear D. This receptor was taken from a man aged 40-55 years with Graves' ophthalmopathy. CDR3 residues: CASSLAVPPDYNSPLHF. The CDR3 DNA reads as TGTGCCAGCAGCTTAGCCGTCCCGCCAGATTATAATTCACCCCTCCACTTT. Combining the CDR3 with reference TRBV7-8 and TRBJ1-6 gives the whole variable domain GAGVSQSPRYKVAKRGQDVALRCDPISGHVSLFWYQQALGQGPEFLTYFQNEAQLDKSGLPSDRFFAERPEGSVSTLKIQRTQQEDSAVYLCASSLAVPPDYNSPLHFGNGTRLTVT.